A single sample gave rise to the 15 T cell receptor beta chains below, sequenced in a study of CD8+ T cells in alopecia areata. After isolation, RNA underwent reverse transcription to generate cDNA as the sequencing template. The method was immunoSEQ multiplex PCR; TCRdb's version includes in-frame clones alone and lacks a portion of them. Altogether approximately 150,000 clones are present, roughly 60% being singletons, with the ten largest covering 13% to 15%. Sample treatment: oral pan-JAK inhibitor, 5-10 mg twice daily. The material was CD4+ T cells sorted from blood, obtained at week 24, from a patient treated with tofacitinib. These receptors came from a human donor with alopecia areata.

In its sample, this clone was seen a few times. J is TRBJ1-2 and V is TRBV7-2, with D perhaps TRBD1 (6 bases). Deletions cut 1 base from V and 8 bases from J, with 17 bases between. The CDR3 has 15 residues. The germline gives CDR1 SGHTA, CDR2 FQGNSA. The CDR3 DNA sequence: TGTGCCAGCAGCTTAGGAAGGCAGGGACATAGGGGCTACACCTTC. It specifies CASSLGRQGHRGYTF.

This clone was counted only a few times. The chain employs TRBV7-9 and TRBJ2-5; no clear D gene. CDR1 and CDR2 (germline): SEHNR, FQNEAQ (reference sequence). V was shortened by 0 bases and J by 2 bases, with 7 bases between the two germline ends. The CDR3 length is 14 residues. The CDR3 coding sequence is TGTGCCAGCAGCTTAGCGCTGGGACAAGAGACCCAGTACTTC. Protein product: CASSLALGQETQYF.

There are a few counts of this clone. This sequence joins TRBV5-1 and TRBJ2-3; no reliable D call. Germline V gene lookup returns CDR1 SGHRS and CDR2 YFSETQ. Trimming removed 0 bases from V and 1 base from J, with 6 bases in between. The CDR3 runs to 14 residues. The CDR3 spells CASSLVPGTDTQYF. CDR3 DNA sequence: TGCGCCAGCAGCTTGGTACCAGGCACAGATACGCAGTATTTT.

The chain employs TRBV15 and TRBJ2-5; D gene uncertain. Trimming left V 2 bases short and J 4 bases short, with 11 bases between. The CDR3 is 14 residues long. Germline V CDR1 and CDR2: LNHNV, YYDKDF (reference sequence). CDR3 sequence (DNA): TGTGCCACCAGCAGACGGTTTGGTCGAGAGACCCAGTACTTC. It yields the protein CATSRRFGRETQYF. Full variable domain (outside the CDR3, taken from reference TRBV15 and TRBJ2-5): DAMVIQNPRYQVTQFGKPVTLSCSQTLNHNVMYWYQQKSSQAPKLLFHYYDKDFNNEADTPDNFQSRRPNTSFCFLDIRSPGLGDTAMYLCATSRRFGRETQYFGPGTRLLVL.

This chain links TRBV30 with TRBJ2-1; 9 bases line up with TRBD2. Germline CDR1 GTSNPN, CDR2 SVGIG (reference sequence). The CDR3 extends over 16 amino acids. Trimming took 1 base from V and 7 from J; bases not matched to a gene: 11. The CDR3 sequence is CAWSGLAEGRLNEQFF. CDR3 DNA sequence: TGTGCCTGGAGTGGACTAGCGGAGGGGCGCTTGAATGAGCAGTTCTTC.

The V call is TRBV4-2, the J call TRBJ1-2, with D perhaps TRBD1 (5 bases). Trimming pared 1 base from V and 5 bases from J, leaving 17 bases between. This CDR3 comprises 16 residues. Germline loops: CDR1 LGHNA, CDR2 YNFKEQ. CDR3 sequence: CASSQVSKAGLYGYTF. Here the CDR3 DNA reads TGTGCCAGCAGCCAAGTATCGAAGGCAGGGTTATATGGCTACACCTTC.

The V gene is TRBV10-3, the J gene TRBJ2-1; D ambiguous. CDR1 and CDR2 (germline): ENHRY, SYGVKD. This CDR3 is 10 amino acids long. Trimming took 8 bases from V and 5 from J, leaving 4 bases between them. The CDR3 here is CAIADNEQFF. The CDR3 coding sequence is TGTGCCATCGCGGACAATGAGCAGTTCTTC.

J is TRBJ2-3 and V is TRBV5-1; D may be TRBD2 (5 bases). With 0 bases removed from V and 1 base from J, the gap between germline ends came to 15 bases. The germline CDR1 and CDR2 sequences are SGHRS and YFSETQ. This CDR3 is built from 17 residues. In nucleotides, the CDR3 is TGCGCCAGCAGCTTGGCCCGGGGAGCGAAACGCACAGATACGCAGTATTTT. This translates into CASSLARGAKRTDTQYF.

This chain connects TRBV6-1 to TRBJ2-1; unclear D gene. Germline V CDR1 and CDR2: MNHNS, SASEGT. V lost 4 bases and J lost 4, with 17 bases in between. The CDR3 is 16 residues long. The CDR3 sequence is CASSGAYGPQYNEQFF. The DNA of the CDR3 is TGTGCCAGCAGTGGGGCGTATGGTCCCCAATACAATGAGCAGTTCTTC.

This clone has just a few counts. The same CDR3 can be traced to other DNA sequences in this sample. The V and J genes are TRBV29-1 and TRBJ1-1; TRBD1 aligns across 9 bases. This CDR3 is built from 12 residues. The V and J ends lost 7 bases and 1 base, in that order; junction bases with no gene match: 1. Looked up from germline, CDR1 is SQVTM and CDR2 is ANQGSEA. CDR3 nucleotides: TGCAGCGGGGGACAGGGGAACACTGAAGCTTTCTTT. Encoded protein: CSGGQGNTEAFF.

The rearrangement joins TRBV11-2 to TRBJ2-7, with D possibly TRBD1 on 6 matching bases. Trimming cost V 1 base and J 5 bases, with 12 bases left between them. This CDR3 has 14 residues. Germline lookup yields CDR1 SGHAT and CDR2 FQNNGV. CDR3 loop: CASSLAQGNHEQYF. In nucleotides, the CDR3 is TGTGCCAGCAGCTTAGCCCAGGGGAATCACGAGCAGTACTTC.

V usage is TRBV4-1 and J usage is TRBJ2-3; 10 bases align to TRBD2. CDR1 and CDR2 from the germline V gene are MGHRA and YSYEKL. The ends lost 4 bases at V and 8 bases at J; junction bases unmatched: 15. The CDR3 extends over 17 amino acids. The CDR3 nucleotides read TGCGCCAGCAGCCCGGAGGGGGGTAGCGGGGGGCGGAGTACGCAGTATTTT. It translates to CASSPEGGSGGRSTQYF.

This clone came up a few times. This sequence joins TRBV7-6 and TRBJ2-5; 10 nucleotides line up with TRBD2. CDR1 and CDR2 from the germline V gene are SGHVS and FNYEAQ. This CDR3 region has 14 residues. V trimming: 5 bases; J trimming: 5 bases; junction bases outside the gene matches: 5. CDR3: CASSLSGGKETQYF. CDR3 nucleotides: TGTGCCAGCAGCCTTAGCGGGGGGAAGGAGACCCAGTACTTC.

The chain uses TRBV30 and TRBJ1-6; D possibly corresponds to TRBD1 (6 bases). Germline CDR1 and CDR2: GTSNPN and SVGIG (reference sequence). The V end lost 5 bases, the J end lost 6 bases, and 11 bases lay between the germline ends. This CDR3 region has 13 residues. The CDR3 bases are TGTGCCTGGGGGGGCCAAGTTAATTCACCCCTCCACTTT. Its translation: CAWGGQVNSPLHF.

The table lists this clone with a few counts. The rearrangement joins TRBV29-1 to TRBJ2-3; D uncertain. The CDR3 totals 12 residues. V dropped 6 bases and J dropped 7 bases, with 14 bases sitting between them. The germline V gene encodes CDR1 SQVTM and CDR2 ANQGSEA. Here the CDR3 reads CSVLHSEHTQYF. The CDR3 DNA reads TGCAGCGTCCTCCATAGTGAACATACGCAGTATTTT.